This T cell receptor beta chain originates from a study of monozygotic twins with inflammatory bowel disease. Germline CDR1 reads KGHSH; CDR2 reads LQKENI. CDR3 length: 15 residues. UMIs that included a 6-nucleotide sample barcode were added by template switching, which took place during cDNA synthesis. For each CDR3 protein, TCRdb gives one entry from its re-call of the 5' RACE reads, without DNA. Here the sample table reports 93,000 or so distinct CDR3 sequences. This clonotype was sampled from a human donor with ulcerative colitis or Crohn's disease, or a healthy co-twin of an affected twin (not recorded which). The V call is TRBV18, the J call TRBJ2-1; TCRdb calls TRBD1, which cannot be checked without DNA. Sequencing was done on a sample of blood. This CDR3 is CASSPRGQYYNEQFF. Drawing the rest from reference TRBV18 and TRBJ2-1, the complete variable domain is NAGVMQNPRHLVRRRGQEARLRCSPMKGHSHVYWYRQLPEEGLKFMVYLQKENIIDESGMPKERFSAEFPKEGPSILRIQQVVRGDSAAYFCASSPRGQYYNEQFFGPGTRLTVL.